The entry that follows covers one T cell receptor (beta chain) sequence. The target antigen is unknown. This sample is part of a study of vaccination effects on CD4 cells after COVID-19. After roughly 11 days in culture, the CD4+ T cells were isolated. Participants got two doses of BNT162b2 or mRNA-1273 vaccine. People in the vaccine group had not been infected with SARS-CoV-2 before, and their nucleocapsid antibodies were negative. Only in-frame clones appear in the TCRdb table, and some are missing; sequencing was by immunoSEQ multiplex PCR. The repertoire holds 50,000 to 80,000 clones, roughly four fifths seen once, with over 2% in the top ten. In germline, CDR1 is SGHTA, CDR2 FQGNSA. Unmatched junction bases numbered 1, after V lost 5 bases and J lost 4 bases. The CDR3 length is 13 residues.

The chain has TRBV7-2 and TRBJ1-2, with 10 bases fitting TRBD1. The clonotype originates from a human donor who received a COVID-19 vaccine. The material sequenced was CD4+ T cells from PBMCs cultured without peptide, taken after COVID-19 vaccination. CDR3 sequence reads: CASSRDRGYGYTF. Here the CDR3 DNA reads TGTGCCAGCAGCCGGGACAGGGGCTATGGCTACACCTTC.